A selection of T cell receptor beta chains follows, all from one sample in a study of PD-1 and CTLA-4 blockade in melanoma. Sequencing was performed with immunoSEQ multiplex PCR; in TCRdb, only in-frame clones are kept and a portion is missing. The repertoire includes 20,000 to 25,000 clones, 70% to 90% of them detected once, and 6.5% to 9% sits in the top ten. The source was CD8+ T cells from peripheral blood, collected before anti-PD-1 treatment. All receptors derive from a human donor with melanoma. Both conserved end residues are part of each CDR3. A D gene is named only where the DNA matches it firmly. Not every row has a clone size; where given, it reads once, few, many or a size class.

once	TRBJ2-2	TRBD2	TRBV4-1	TGCGCCAGCAGCCGAGATACTAGCGGGGGGGCCCCGAACACCGGGGAGCTGTTTTTT	CASSRDTSGGAPNTGELFF
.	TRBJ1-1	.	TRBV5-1	TGCGCCAGCAGCTTGGGGGGCAGCACTGAAGCTTTCTTT	CASSLGGSTEAFF
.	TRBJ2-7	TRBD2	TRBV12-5	TGTGCTAGTGGCCTAGAGCTAGCGGGGGCCTACTACGAGCAGTACTTC	CASGLELAGAYYEQYF
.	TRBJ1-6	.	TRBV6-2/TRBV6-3	TGTGCCAGCAGTTACTCGGCAGAATCTAATTCACCCCTCCACTTT	CASSYSAESNSPLHF
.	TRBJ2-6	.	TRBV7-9	TGTGCCAGCAGCTTGGGGGAGTCCTACTCTGGGGCCAACGTCCTGACTTTC	CASSLGESYSGANVLTF
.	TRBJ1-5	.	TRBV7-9	TGTGCCAGCAGCACGGACAGTGACAATCAGCCCCAGCATTTT	CASSTDSDNQPQHF
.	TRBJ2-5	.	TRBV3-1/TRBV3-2	TGTGCCAGCAGCCAAGTGGCAGGCGGGGCGTACCAAGAGACCCAGTACTTC	CASSQVAGGAYQETQYF
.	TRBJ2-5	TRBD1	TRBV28	TGTGCCAGCAGACCCGGGACAGGGTTAAGGGGAGAGACCCAGTACTTC	CASRPGTGLRGETQYF
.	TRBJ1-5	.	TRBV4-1	TGCGCCAGCAGCCAACCCTCAGGTCAGCCCCAGCATTTT	CASSQPSGQPQHF
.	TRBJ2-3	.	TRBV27	TGTGCCAGCAGTTTATCGAGACCAGATACGCAGTATTTT	CASSLSRPDTQYF
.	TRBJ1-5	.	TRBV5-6	TGTGCCAGCAGCGGTTTTAATCAGCCCCAGCATTTT	CASSGFNQPQHF
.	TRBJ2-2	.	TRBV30	TGTGCCTGGAGGTACGGCGGGGAGCTGTTTTTT	CAWRYGGELFF
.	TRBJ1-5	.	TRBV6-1	TGTGCCAGCAGTGAACTCTCGGAGGATCAGCCCCAGCATTTT	CASSELSEDQPQHF
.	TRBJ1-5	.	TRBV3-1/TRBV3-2	TGTGCCAGCAGCCCAAGATGGGTCGACCAGCCCCAGCATTTT	CASSPRWVDQPQHF
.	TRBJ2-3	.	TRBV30	TGTGCCTGGACCACGTCGAACACAGATACGCAGTATTTT	CAWTTSNTDTQYF
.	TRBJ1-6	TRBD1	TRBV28	TGTGCCAGCGACAGGGAGTACTCACCCCTCCACTTT	CASDREYSPLHF